This TCR beta chain was captured by sequencing in a study of CD8 T cells in Susac syndrome. Overall study context: Blood was drawn from patients with Susac syndrome. At that point, they were therapy-naive, on corticosteroids, or on intravenous immunoglobulin alone.

A note on this clonotype: Its specificity is not known.

Study-wide findings and caveats: Clonal expansion was not seen in any Susac syndrome CD4+ T cell repertoire.

The CDR3 runs 12 residues. Per germline, CDR1 SQVTM and CDR2 ANQGSEA. J lost 9 bases, V lost 5 bases, and 6 bases had no gene match. Negative isolation yielded CD4+ and CD8+ T cells, and FACS enriched TEMRA cells. Random hexamers served to reverse transcribe roughly 0.45 to 1 ug RNA. Amplification of the TCR beta CDR3 was carried out by immunoSEQ multiplex PCR, which spanned a total of 54 Vbeta and 13 Jbeta segments. TCRdb reanalysed the immunoSEQ multiplex PCR reads using MiXCR and keeps one entry per CDR3 protein. The sample contains 150,000 to 160,000 distinct CDR3 sequences, 95% of which appear only once.

The TCR sequence derives from a human donor with Susac syndrome. The V gene is TRBV29-1, the J gene TRBJ2-1, with 8 nucleotides matching TRBD1. The sample comprised CD4+ T cells from PBMCs. The CDR3 spells CSVSGQGFEQFF. CDR3 coding DNA: TGCAGCGTTTCCGGACAGGGCTTTGAGCAGTTCTTC.